A selection of T cell receptor beta chains follows, all from one sample in a study of persistence of HIV-infected CD4 T cells. Their antigens remain unidentified. The repertoire was sequenced with immunoSEQ multiplex PCR; TCRdb's copy has only in-frame clones and lacks some. Seen here are some 41,000 clones, around 80% observed once, and the top ten hold around 1.5%. Sample: CD4+ T cells sorted from PBMCs after approximately 20-hour stimulation, taken from a patient who received antiretroviral therapy. Receptors originate from an adult man with HIV who was CMV-seropositive. CDR3s include the opening cysteine and the closing phenylalanine or tryptophan. Fields, in order: clone size, D gene, V gene, J gene, CDR3 DNA, CDR3 protein. D genes are given only for firm matches. Clone size is stated in some rows and not others, as once, few, many or a class when expanded.

-,-,TRBV7-2,TRBJ1-5,TGTGCCAGCAGCTTAGCGGCGCAGGGCGGGTTTAATCAGCCCCAGCATTTT,CASSLAAQGGFNQPQHF
few,TRBD1,TRBV9,TRBJ2-2,TGTGCCAGCAGCGGATCCCAGGGGGTCTACACCGGGGAGCTGTTTTTT,CASSGSQGVYTGELFF
few,-,TRBV18,TRBJ2-6,TGTGCCAGCTCACCAAGGCACAGGTTTTTCTCTGGGGCCAACGTCCTGACTTTC,CASSPRHRFFSGANVLTF
-,TRBD2,TRBV5-6,TRBJ2-7,TGTGCCTCTACCCCGGGACTAGGGCCCTCCGAGCAGTACTTC,CASTPGLGPSEQYF
-,TRBD1,TRBV4-1,TRBJ1-2,TGCGCCAGCAGCAGAGACAGGGTTAACTATGGCTACACCTTC,CASSRDRVNYGYTF
-,TRBD1,TRBV6-4,TRBJ1-4,TGTGCCAGTGCCCGGGACAGGGGCGAAAAACTGTTTTTT,CASARDRGEKLFF
-,TRBD2,TRBV3-1/TRBV3-2,TRBJ2-3,TGTGCCAGCAGCCTCTATCTAGCGGGGGGCACAGATACGCAGTATTTT,CASSLYLAGGTDTQYF
-,-,TRBV7-2,TRBJ2-6,TGTGCCAGCAGCTTAGTTGGGTCGGCTGGGGCCAACGTCCTGACTTTC,CASSLVGSAGANVLTF
-,-,TRBV5-1,TRBJ1-6,TGCGCCAGCAGCTTGGGTCCCCCTAACTATTCACCCCTCCACTTT,CASSLGPPNYSPLHF
once,TRBD1,TRBV6-1,TRBJ1-1,TGTGCCAGCAGTTATAGACAGGGGAACACTGAAGCTTTCTTT,CASSYRQGNTEAFF
-,-,TRBV10-1,TRBJ2-7,TGCGCCAGCAGTGAGGCCGACAGTCCCTACGAGCAGTACTTC,CASSEADSPYEQYF
-,-,TRBV19,TRBJ2-2,TGTGCCAGTTCTAATATGAACACCGGGGAGCTGTTTTTT,CASSNMNTGELFF
-,-,TRBV2,TRBJ2-6,TGTGCCAGCAGTGCGCTTAGCCGGCGCTCTGGGGCCAACGTCCTGACTTTC,CASSALSRRSGANVLTF
-,TRBD2,TRBV5-1,TRBJ2-3,TGCGCCAGCAGTCAGCGGGGACTTGACACAGATACGCAGTATTTT,CASSQRGLDTDTQYF
-,-,TRBV4-2,TRBJ1-2,TGTGCCAGCAGCCAAGAACTACAGGGCGAGGCGTATGGCTACACCTTC,CASSQELQGEAYGYTF
-,-,TRBV27,TRBJ1-5,TGTGCCAGCAGCCCCTATGGGAATGAAGCCCAGCATTTT,CASSPYGNEAQHF
-,TRBD2,TRBV6-5,TRBJ2-7,TGTGCCAGCAGTTCCCGACTAGCGGGGGTTGTGGGGGAGCAGTACTTC,CASSSRLAGVVGEQYF
few,-,TRBV6-5,TRBJ1-5,TGTGCCAGCAGCAGGGACCAGGGGAGCGGGCAGCCCCAGCATTTT,CASSRDQGSGQPQHF
few,TRBD1,TRBV10-3,TRBJ2-5,TGTGCCATCAGTGAGCTACAGGGGGCTGGGGGGACCCAGTACTTC,CAISELQGAGGTQYF
few,-,TRBV2,TRBJ2-2,TGTGCCAGCAAGGTTGGCCGGGGATGGACCGGGGAGCTGTTTTTT,CASKVGRGWTGELFF
-,-,TRBV3-1/TRBV3-2,TRBJ1-2,TGTGCCAGCAGCCAAGAAGGGGGGCTCTATGGCTACACCTTC,CASSQEGGLYGYTF
-,-,TRBV3-1/TRBV3-2,TRBJ2-1,TGTGCCAGCAGCCGAACCTCTTCACCGAGGACAGAACAGTTCTTC,CASSRTSSPRTEQFF
-,-,TRBV21-1,TRBJ1-6,TGTGCCAGCAACTTCCACTCCACGGGGACGCAACATTCACCCCTCCACTTT,CASNFHSTGTQHSPLHF
-,TRBD1,TRBV9,TRBJ2-1,TGTGCCAGCAGCCACGGACAGGGCTCCTACAATGAGCAGTTCTTC,CASSHGQGSYNEQFF
-,-,TRBV28,TRBJ1-3,TGTGCCACGGGGGGCTTTTCTGGAAGCACCATATATTTT,CATGGFSGSTIYF
-,-,TRBV28,TRBJ1-1,TGTGCCAGCAGTTTGATAAGGACTGAAGCTTTCTTT,CASSLIRTEAFF
-,-,TRBV9,TRBJ2-1,TGTGCCAGCAGCGGTCCATGGAATTCCTACAATGAGCAGTTCTTC,CASSGPWNSYNEQFF
-,TRBD1,TRBV19,TRBJ2-1,TGTGCCAGTGGAAAGGGACAGGGTTACAATGAGCAGTTCTTC,CASGKGQGYNEQFF
-,-,TRBV7-9,TRBJ2-7,TGTGCCAGCAGCCCTATGGGCCGTTCCTACGAGCAGTACTTC,CASSPMGRSYEQYF
-,-,TRBV28,TRBJ1-2,TGTGCCAGCACCCAGGGGTTTCCATATCGCTACACCTTC,CASTQGFPYRYTF
-,-,TRBV6-6,TRBJ2-7,TGTGCCAGCAGTTACGGGGGGCGCGAGCAGTACTTC,CASSYGGREQYF
-,-,TRBV7-2,TRBJ2-3,TGTGCCAGCAGCTTAGGAGGGGGACGCACAGATACGCAGTATTTT,CASSLGGGRTDTQYF
-,-,TRBV18,TRBJ1-6,TGTGCCAGCTCACCGGGACGTCCGGATATCGCACCCCTCCACTTT,CASSPGRPDIAPLHF
once,TRBD1,TRBV7-9,TRBJ1-1,TGTGCCAGCAGCGTGACAGGGGCAGCTTTCTTT,CASSVTGAAFF
-,TRBD1,TRBV10-3,TRBJ1-4,TGTGCCATCAGGGGGACAGGGGTTTATGAAAAACTGTTTTTT,CAIRGTGVYEKLFF